Following are 2 T cell receptor beta chains from one sample sequenced in a study of OX40 agonist ivuxolimab in advanced cancers. TCRdb's copy holds only in-frame clones and misses some; the assay was immunoSEQ multiplex PCR. This table has 55,000 to 90,000 clones, 88% appearing once. The material was CD4+ or CD8+ T cells sorted from blood, obtained in a trial of the OX40 agonist ivuxolimab. Source of these receptors: an adult with an advanced solid tumor such as melanoma, head and neck, liver or kidney cancer.

The chain has TRBV10-3 and TRBJ2-3, with 11 nucleotides matching TRBD2. Germline V lookup: CDR1 ENHRY, CDR2 SYGVKD. CDR3 size: 14 residues. Unmatched junction bases numbered 2, after V lost 7 bases and J lost 2 bases. In DNA form, the CDR3 reads TGTGCCATCATGACTAGCGGGACCACAGATACGCAGTATTTT. Translation gives CAIMTSGTTDTQYF.

The rearrangement links TRBV30 to TRBJ2-7, with TRBD2 matching over 8 bases. The CDR3 covers 12 residues. Germline CDR1 is GTSNPN and CDR2 is SVGIG (reference sequence). V lost 3 bases and J lost 6; bases outside the gene matches: 4. The CDR3 nucleotides read TGTGCCTGGAGCCCCGGGGGGGGCGAGCAGTACTTC. Encoded protein: CAWSPGGGEQYF.